The clone carrying this T cell receptor beta chain was detected only a few times. TCRdb's copy holds only in-frame clones and misses some; the assay was immunoSEQ multiplex PCR. The sample lists 55,000 to 75,000 clones, approximately 77% occurring once. These data are taken from a study of blood T cell repertoires in COVID-19. Germline trimming cut 2 bases from V and 4 bases from J; bases unmatched to any gene: 4. The CDR3 totals 15 residues. CDR1 is MNHEY and CDR2 is SMNVEV in the germline V gene (reference sequence). Sample: peripheral blood. The chain joins TRBV27 to TRBJ2-2, with 7 bases lining up with TRBD1. This sequence originates from a woman in her 70s with COVID-19, enrolled during active disease. The CDR3 region has the DNA TGTGCCAGCAGTTTAGGGACAGACCCCACCGGGGAGCTGTTTTTT. It codes for CASSLGTDPTGELFF.